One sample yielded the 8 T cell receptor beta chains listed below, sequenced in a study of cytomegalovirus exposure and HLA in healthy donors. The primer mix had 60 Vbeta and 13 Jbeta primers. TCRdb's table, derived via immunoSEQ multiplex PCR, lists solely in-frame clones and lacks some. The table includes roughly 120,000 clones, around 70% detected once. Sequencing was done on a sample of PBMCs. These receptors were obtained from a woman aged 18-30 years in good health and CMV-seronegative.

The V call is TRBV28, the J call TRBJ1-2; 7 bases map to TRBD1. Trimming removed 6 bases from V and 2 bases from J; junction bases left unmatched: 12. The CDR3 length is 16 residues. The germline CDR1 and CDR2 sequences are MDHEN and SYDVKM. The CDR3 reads CASRSVRTGPNYGYTF. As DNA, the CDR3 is TGTGCCAGCAGATCAGTCCGGACAGGACCCAACTATGGCTACACCTTC.

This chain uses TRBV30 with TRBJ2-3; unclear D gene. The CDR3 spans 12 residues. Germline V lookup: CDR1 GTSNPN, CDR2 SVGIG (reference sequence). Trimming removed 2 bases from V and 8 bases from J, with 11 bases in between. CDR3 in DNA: TGTGCCTGGAGTACGCAAGAGGTTACGCAGTATTTT. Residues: CAWSTQEVTQYF.

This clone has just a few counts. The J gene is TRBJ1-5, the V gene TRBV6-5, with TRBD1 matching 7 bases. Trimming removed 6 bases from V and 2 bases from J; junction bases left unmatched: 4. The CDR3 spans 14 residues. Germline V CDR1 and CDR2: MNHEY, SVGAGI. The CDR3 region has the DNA TGTGCCAGCAGCCCCGGGACAGGCAATCAGCCCCAGCATTTT. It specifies CASSPGTGNQPQHF.

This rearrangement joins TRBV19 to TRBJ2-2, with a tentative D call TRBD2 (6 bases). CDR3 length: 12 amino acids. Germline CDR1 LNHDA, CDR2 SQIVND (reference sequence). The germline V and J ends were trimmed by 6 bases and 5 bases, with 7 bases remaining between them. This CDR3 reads CASSRGTGELFF. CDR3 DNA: TGTGCCAGTAGCCGGGGGACCGGGGAGCTGTTTTTT.

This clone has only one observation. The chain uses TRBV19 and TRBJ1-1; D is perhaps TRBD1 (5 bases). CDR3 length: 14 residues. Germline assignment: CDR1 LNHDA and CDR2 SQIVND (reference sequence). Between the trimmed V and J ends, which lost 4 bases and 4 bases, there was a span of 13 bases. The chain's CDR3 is CASSKIGQGTEAFF. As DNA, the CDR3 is TGTGCCAGTAGTAAGATCGGCCAGGGCACTGAAGCTTTCTTT. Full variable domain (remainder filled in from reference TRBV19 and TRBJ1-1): DGGITQSPKYLFRKEGQNVTLSCEQNLNHDAMYWYRQDPGQGLRLIYYSQIVNDFQKGDIAEGYSVSREKKESFPLTVTSAQKNPTAFYLCASSKIGQGTEAFFGQGTRLTVV.

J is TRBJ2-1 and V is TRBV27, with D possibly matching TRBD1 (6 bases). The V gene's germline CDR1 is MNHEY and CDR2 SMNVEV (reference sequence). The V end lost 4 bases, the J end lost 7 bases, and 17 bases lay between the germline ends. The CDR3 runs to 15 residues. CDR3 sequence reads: CASSYRAVPQNEQFF. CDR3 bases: TGTGCCAGCAGTTACAGGGCAGTACCACAAAATGAGCAGTTCTTC.

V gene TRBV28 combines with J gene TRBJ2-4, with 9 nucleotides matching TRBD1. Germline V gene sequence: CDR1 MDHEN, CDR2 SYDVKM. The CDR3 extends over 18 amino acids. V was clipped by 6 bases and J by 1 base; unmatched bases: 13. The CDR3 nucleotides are TGTGCCAGCAGGTTGGACAGGGGTCCGGGGAATGCCAAAAACATTCAGTACTTC. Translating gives CASRLDRGPGNAKNIQYF.

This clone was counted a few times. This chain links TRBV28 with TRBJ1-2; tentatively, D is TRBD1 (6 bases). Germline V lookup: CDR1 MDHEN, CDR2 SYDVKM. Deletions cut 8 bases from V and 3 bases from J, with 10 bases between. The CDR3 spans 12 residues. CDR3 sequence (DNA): TGTGCCAGCGAACAGGGAGACTATGGCTACACCTTC. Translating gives CASEQGDYGYTF.